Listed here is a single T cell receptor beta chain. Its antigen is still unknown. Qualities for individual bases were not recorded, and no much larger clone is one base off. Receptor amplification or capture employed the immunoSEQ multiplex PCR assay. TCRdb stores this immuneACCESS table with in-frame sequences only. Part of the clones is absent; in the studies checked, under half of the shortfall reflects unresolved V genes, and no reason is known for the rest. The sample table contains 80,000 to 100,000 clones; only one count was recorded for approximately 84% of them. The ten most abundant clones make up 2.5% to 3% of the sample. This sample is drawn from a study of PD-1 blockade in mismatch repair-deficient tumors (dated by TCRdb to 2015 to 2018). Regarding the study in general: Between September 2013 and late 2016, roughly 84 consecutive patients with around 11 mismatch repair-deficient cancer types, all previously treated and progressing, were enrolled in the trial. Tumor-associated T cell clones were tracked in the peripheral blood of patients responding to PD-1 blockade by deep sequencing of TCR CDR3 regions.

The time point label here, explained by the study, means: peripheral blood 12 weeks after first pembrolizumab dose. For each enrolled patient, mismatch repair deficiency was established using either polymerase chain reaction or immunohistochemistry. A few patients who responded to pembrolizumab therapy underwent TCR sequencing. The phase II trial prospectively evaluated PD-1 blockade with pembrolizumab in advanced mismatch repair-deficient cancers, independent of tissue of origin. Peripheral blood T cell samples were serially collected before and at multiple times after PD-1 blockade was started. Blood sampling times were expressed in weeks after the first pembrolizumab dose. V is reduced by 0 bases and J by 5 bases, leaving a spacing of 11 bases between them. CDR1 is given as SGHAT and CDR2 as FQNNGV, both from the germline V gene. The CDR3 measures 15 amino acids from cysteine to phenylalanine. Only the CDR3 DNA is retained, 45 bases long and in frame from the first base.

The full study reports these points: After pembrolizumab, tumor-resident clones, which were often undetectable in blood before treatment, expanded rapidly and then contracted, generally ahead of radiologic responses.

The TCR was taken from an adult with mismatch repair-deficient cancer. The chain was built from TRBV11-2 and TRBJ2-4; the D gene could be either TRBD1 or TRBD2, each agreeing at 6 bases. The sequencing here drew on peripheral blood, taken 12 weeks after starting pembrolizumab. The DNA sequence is TGTGCCAGCAGCTTAGAGAGGGGGGAAGAAAACATTCAGTACTTC. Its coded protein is CASSLERGEENIQYF.